Included here is one TCR beta chain sequence, with context. This specimen belongs to a study of blood T cell repertoires in COVID-19. Sequencing was performed with immunoSEQ multiplex PCR; in TCRdb, only in-frame clones are kept and a portion is missing. Among about 250,000 clones listed, roughly 88% were seen once. The V gene's germline CDR1 is MNHEY and CDR2 SVGEGT. The CDR3 covers 16 residues. Trimming removed 2 bases from V and 5 bases from J, with 16 bases in between. Material for sequencing was peripheral blood. The sequence was collected from a woman aged 40 to 50 who had recovered from COVID-19. The chain is built from TRBV6-2 or TRBV6-3 and TRBJ1-5; D is unclear. CDR3 sequence (DNA): TGTGCCAGCAGTTACAGGACGGGAGTGTGGGATCAGCCCCAGCATTTT. Amino acid sequence: CASSYRTGVWDQPQHF.